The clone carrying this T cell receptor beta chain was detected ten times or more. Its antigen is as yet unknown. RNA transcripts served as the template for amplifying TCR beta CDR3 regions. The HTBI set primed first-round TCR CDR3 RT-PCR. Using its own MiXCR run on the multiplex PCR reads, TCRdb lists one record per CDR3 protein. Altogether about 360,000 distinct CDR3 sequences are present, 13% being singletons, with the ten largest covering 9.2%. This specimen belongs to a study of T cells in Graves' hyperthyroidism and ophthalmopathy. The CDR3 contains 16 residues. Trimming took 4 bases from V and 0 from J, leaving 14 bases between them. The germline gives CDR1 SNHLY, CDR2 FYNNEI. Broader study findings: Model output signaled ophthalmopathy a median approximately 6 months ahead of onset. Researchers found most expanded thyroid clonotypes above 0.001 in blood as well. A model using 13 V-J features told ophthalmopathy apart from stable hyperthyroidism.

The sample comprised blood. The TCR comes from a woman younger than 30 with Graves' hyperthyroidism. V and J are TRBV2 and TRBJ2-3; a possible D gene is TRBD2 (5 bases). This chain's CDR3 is CASSGVKRPSTDTQYF. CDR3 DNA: TGTGCCAGCAGTGGTGTCAAGCGGCCTAGCACAGATACGCAGTATTTT.